A selection of T cell receptor beta chains follows, all from one sample in a study of identical twins. Via MiXCR, TCRdb re-called the 5' RACE reads, giving one row per CDR3 protein. The sample lists 350,000 to 450,000 distinct CDR3 sequences, approximately 18% occurring once. The sample was naive T cells sorted from blood. The source of these receptors is a man aged 50-60 years in good health. Both conserved end residues are part of each CDR3. Fields, in order: J gene, clone size, V gene, D gene, CDR3 protein, CDR3 DNA. The D gene is left open where the match is weak. Clone sizes are given selectively: once, few, many, or a class where the clone is expanded.

>TRBJ2-5|-|TRBV20-1|-
CSARDGQGDGGTQYF
TGCAGTGCTAGAGACGGGCAGGGCGACGGTGGGACCCAGTACTTC
>TRBJ2-7|-|TRBV6-5|-
CASSYSLAPGKYYEQYF
TGTGCCAGCAGTTACTCGTTGGCGCCAGGCAAATACTACGAGCAGTACTTC
>TRBJ2-1|-|TRBV20-1|-
CSASSGALRNEQFF
TGCAGTGCTAGCTCAGGGGCTTTGAGGAATGAGCAGTTCTTC
>TRBJ1-2|few|TRBV18|-
CASSPRPGYDGYTF
TGTGCCAGCTCACCAAGACCGGGATACGACGGCTACACCTTC
>TRBJ2-1|few|TRBV7-9|TRBD2
CASIPGQREGLYNEQFF
TGTGCCAGCATCCCAGGGCAGAGGGAGGGCCTCTACAATGAGCAGTTCTTC
>TRBJ1-2|-|TRBV12-3/TRBV12-4|-
CASSLGLANYGYTF
TGTGCCAGCAGTTTGGGATTAGCTAACTATGGCTACACCTTC
>TRBJ2-1|many|TRBV11-2|-
CASSLRWGQRSYNEQFF
TGTGCCAGCAGCTTGAGGTGGGGCCAGCGGTCCTACAATGAGCAGTTCTTC
>TRBJ2-1|-|TRBV15|TRBD1
CATSRASGQGNNEQFF
TGTGCCACCAGCAGAGCATCTGGACAGGGGAACAATGAGCAGTTCTTC
>TRBJ2-1|few|TRBV29-1|-
CSVEGLTAGNEQFF
TGCAGCGTTGAGGGACTTACCGCGGGGAATGAGCAGTTCTTC
>TRBJ1-1|few|TRBV20-1|-
CSAREFSGQSLAEAFF
TGCAGTGCTAGAGAATTTTCCGGACAGAGCTTAGCGGAAGCTTTCTTT
>TRBJ2-2|few|TRBV10-3|-
CAISELEVVSTGELFF
TGTGCCATCAGTGAGTTGGAGGTCGTGAGCACCGGGGAGCTGTTTTTT
>TRBJ2-2|many|TRBV4-3|TRBD1
CASSQGGQVPGELFF
TGCGCCAGCAGCCAAGGGGGACAGGTCCCCGGGGAGCTGTTTTTT
>TRBJ1-2|few|TRBV7-2|-
CASSLLGVNTANYGYTF
TGTGCCAGCAGCCTTTTGGGTGTTAACACCGCTAACTATGGCTACACCTTC
>TRBJ2-1|many|TRBV27|TRBD2
CASSPTSGRGSEQFF
TGTGCCAGCAGTCCGACTAGCGGGAGGGGGAGTGAGCAGTTCTTC
>TRBJ1-1|many|TRBV20-1|-
CSARDGGGDTEAFF
TGCAGTGCTAGAGACGGTGGGGGGGACACTGAAGCTTTCTTT
>TRBJ2-7|few|TRBV28|-
CASSLLRQGSYEQYF
TGTGCCAGCAGTTTATTGCGGCAGGGGTCCTACGAGCAGTACTTC
>TRBJ2-7|few|TRBV7-9|-
CASSPEEGVYEQYF
TGTGCCAGCAGCCCGGAGGAAGGGGTTTACGAGCAGTACTTC
>TRBJ2-3|many|TRBV3-1|-
CASSQGQGNWADTQYF
TGTGCCAGCAGCCAAGGGCAAGGGAATTGGGCAGATACGCAGTATTTT
>TRBJ1-3|-|TRBV13|-
CASAFHGSGNTIYF
TGTGCCAGCGCTTTTCACGGCTCTGGAAACACCATATATTTT
>TRBJ1-1|-|TRBV5-1|-
CASSLGASVNTEAFF
TGCGCCAGCAGCTTGGGGGCGTCAGTCAACACTGAAGCTTTCTTT
>TRBJ2-1|many|TRBV20-1|-
CSARAGSYNEQFF
TGCAGTGCTAGAGCCGGCTCCTACAATGAGCAGTTCTTC
>TRBJ2-1|few|TRBV27|TRBD2
CASSPREGLMEQFF
TGTGCCAGCTCGCCCCGGGAGGGCCTCATGGAACAGTTCTTC
>TRBJ2-1|few|TRBV5-1|-
CASSTVAYNEQFF
TGCGCCAGCAGTACAGTTGCCTACAATGAGCAGTTCTTC
>TRBJ2-3|few|TRBV15|TRBD2
CATSRLPSGADTQYF
TGTGCCACCAGCAGGTTACCGAGCGGGGCAGATACGCAGTATTTT
>TRBJ2-3|few|TRBV9|TRBD2
CASSVGIAGSSTDTQYF
TGTGCCAGCAGCGTAGGCATAGCGGGATCTAGCACAGATACGCAGTATTTT
>TRBJ2-1|few|TRBV12-3/TRBV12-4|-
CASRGAGEQFF
TGTGCCAGCAGGGGCGCGGGTGAGCAGTTCTTC
>TRBJ2-1|many|TRBV29-1|TRBD2
CSVVTGTSSYNEQFF
TGCAGCGTGGTGACCGGGACTAGCTCCTACAATGAGCAGTTCTTC
>TRBJ2-5|few|TRBV18|TRBD1
CASSPGQEETQYF
TGTGCCAGCTCACCGGGACAGGAAGAGACCCAGTACTTC
>TRBJ2-1|-|TRBV20-1|-
CSARDVRVGSDDQFF
TGCAGTGCTAGAGATGTCAGGGTTGGTAGCGATGATCAGTTCTTC
>TRBJ2-2|many|TRBV5-1|-
CASSLVSGMSTGELFF
TGCGCCAGCAGCTTGGTTTCGGGGATGAGCACCGGGGAGCTGTTTTTT
>TRBJ2-1|many|TRBV6-1|-
CASLGGLGSVTEQFF
TGTGCCAGCCTAGGGGGTCTGGGTAGCGTTACTGAGCAGTTCTTC
>TRBJ1-2|-|TRBV4-3|-
CASSHDSTRGFNYGYTF
TGCGCCAGCAGCCATGACTCAACCAGGGGATTCAACTATGGCTACACCTTC
>TRBJ2-1|many|TRBV29-1|TRBD2
CSVEPSTSGIYNEQFF
TGCAGCGTTGAACCATCGACTAGCGGGATATACAATGAGCAGTTCTTC
>TRBJ2-5|few|TRBV24-1|TRBD1
CATSEGTGGPETQYF
TGTGCCACCAGTGAAGGGACAGGGGGCCCGGAGACCCAGTACTTC
>TRBJ2-4|-|TRBV12-3/TRBV12-4|TRBD2
CASSPRLAYDKNIQYF
TGTGCCAGCAGTCCTAGACTAGCCTACGACAAAAACATTCAGTACTTC
>TRBJ2-7|-|TRBV6-2/TRBV6-3|TRBD1
CASSFPDRGYSYEQYF
TGTGCCAGCAGCTTTCCCGACAGGGGGTATTCCTACGAGCAGTACTTC
>TRBJ1-3|-|TRBV4-2|-
CASSQDVWGNTIYF
TGTGCCAGCAGCCAAGACGTCTGGGGAAACACCATATATTTT
>TRBJ2-3|many|TRBV4-3|TRBD2
CASSQVSSGRTDTQYF
TGCGCCAGCAGCCAAGTTTCCAGCGGGAGAACAGATACGCAGTATTTT
>TRBJ1-5|-|TRBV9|-
CASSVGQFDQPQHF
TGTGCCAGCAGCGTAGGACAGTTCGACCAGCCCCAGCATTTT
>TRBJ2-7|few|TRBV27|TRBD1
CASSTIRGKRLYEQYF
TGTGCCAGCAGTACTATCAGGGGGAAACGCTTGTACGAGCAGTACTTC
>TRBJ2-2|many|TRBV11-2|TRBD2
CASSLVGLAGALNTGELFF
TGTGCCAGCAGCTTAGTGGGGCTAGCGGGGGCCCTGAACACCGGGGAGCTGTTTTTT
>TRBJ2-2|-|TRBV4-3|TRBD1
CASSQDGWQGALTGELFF
TGCGCCAGCAGCCAAGATGGGTGGCAGGGGGCCCTCACCGGGGAGCTGTTTTTT
>TRBJ1-2|many|TRBV6-5|-
CASIDNYGYTF
TGTGCCAGCATCGACAACTATGGCTACACCTTC
>TRBJ2-7|-|TRBV6-1|-
CASRGGRALYYEQYF
TGTGCCAGCAGGGGCGGCAGGGCCCTTTACTACGAGCAGTACTTC
>TRBJ1-5|-|TRBV12-3/TRBV12-4|-
CASRYSFGVNQPQHF
TGTGCCAGCAGGTACTCCTTCGGGGTTAATCAGCCCCAGCATTTT
>TRBJ2-1|few|TRBV28|TRBD1
CASSLGDREVGEQFF
TGTGCCAGCAGTTTGGGGGACAGGGAGGTGGGCGAGCAGTTCTTC
>TRBJ2-1|-|TRBV5-1|TRBD2
CASSLLAGGDNEQFF
TGCGCCAGCAGCTTACTAGCGGGGGGAGACAATGAGCAGTTCTTC
>TRBJ1-1|-|TRBV4-2|-
CASSQEGHLNTEAFF
TGTGCCAGCAGCCAAGAGGGACACCTGAACACTGAAGCTTTCTTT
>TRBJ1-1|many|TRBV20-1|TRBD1
CSARRQGYSEAFF
TGCAGTGCTAGGAGACAGGGTTACTCTGAAGCTTTCTTT
>TRBJ2-2|few|TRBV5-1|-
CASNPQNTGELFF
TGCGCCAGCAACCCCCAGAACACCGGGGAGCTGTTTTTT
>TRBJ2-1|many|TRBV29-1|-
CSVRGGVDEQFF
TGCAGCGTCCGTGGTGGTGTCGATGAGCAGTTCTTC
>TRBJ2-2|-|TRBV15|-
CATSPESTGELFF
TGTGCCACCAGTCCGGAGTCGACCGGGGAGCTGTTTTTT
>TRBJ2-2|once|TRBV5-1|-
CASSLDRKAGELFF
TGCGCCAGCAGCTTGGACCGAAAGGCCGGGGAGCTGTTTTTT
>TRBJ1-2|many|TRBV20-1|-
CSARDLTANYGYTF
TGCAGTGCTAGAGATCTGACGGCTAACTATGGCTACACCTTC
>TRBJ2-2|many|TRBV25-1|-
CASSGGGNTGELFF
TGTGCCAGCAGTGGTGGGGGGAACACCGGGGAGCTGTTTTTT